Described below is a single TCR beta chain sequence and its context. What it binds is unknown. The study ran its PCR with 60 Vbeta and 13 Jbeta primers. The method was immunoSEQ multiplex PCR; TCRdb's version includes in-frame clones alone and lacks a portion of them. The sample carries some 130,000 clones, 77% recorded once. The data were obtained in a study of cytomegalovirus exposure and HLA in healthy donors. Across the study: The roughly 120 million unique TCR beta sequences, from 150 million to 200 million T cells, were found by an earlier analysis. Drawn from HLA-typed donors, approximately 86 million unique TCRs were held in an early data release. The study's findings and limits: In an earlier analysis, most TCR beta V segments were productive about 87% or about 30% of the time. Most TCR sequences were rare, but some public TCRs occurred in many donors.

The sample comprised PBMCs. This TCR was recovered from a man under 40 in good health and CMV-seronegative.

The CDR3 is CASSAQDRQETQYF. The CDR3 DNA sequence: TGTGCCAGCAGCGCTCAGGACAGACAAGAGACCCAGTACTTC. J is TRBJ2-5 and V is TRBV6-1; TRBD1 might be the D (6 bases). Germline CDR1 MNHNS, CDR2 SASEGT. Trimming cost V 6 bases and J 2 bases, with 13 bases left between them. The CDR3 has 14 amino acids.